This record covers a single TCR beta chain. The data are from a study of vaccination and CD4 T cells after COVID-19. From the PCR reads, TCRdb called clonotypes with MiXCR, one entry per CDR3 protein. The repertoire holds 25,000 to 30,000 distinct CDR3 sequences, with 51% as singletons. This CDR3 contains 15 residues. V lost 3 bases to trimming and J lost 5 bases; unmatched junction nucleotides: 11. Germline V CDR1 and CDR2: SQVTM, ANQGSEA. Regarding time point: late sampling 161 to 241 days after vaccination in three convalescent patients. The sequencing here drew on CD4+ T cells from blood, taken about 7 months after SARS-CoV-2 vaccination. This TCR derives from a human donor who had recovered from COVID-19. The chain recombines TRBV29-1 with TRBJ2-5; 8 bases fit TRBD2. The CDR3 DNA follows: TGCAGCGTTGACGGGACGGGGGGGCCTCGGGAGACCCAGTACTTC. Encoded protein: CSVDGTGGPRETQYF.